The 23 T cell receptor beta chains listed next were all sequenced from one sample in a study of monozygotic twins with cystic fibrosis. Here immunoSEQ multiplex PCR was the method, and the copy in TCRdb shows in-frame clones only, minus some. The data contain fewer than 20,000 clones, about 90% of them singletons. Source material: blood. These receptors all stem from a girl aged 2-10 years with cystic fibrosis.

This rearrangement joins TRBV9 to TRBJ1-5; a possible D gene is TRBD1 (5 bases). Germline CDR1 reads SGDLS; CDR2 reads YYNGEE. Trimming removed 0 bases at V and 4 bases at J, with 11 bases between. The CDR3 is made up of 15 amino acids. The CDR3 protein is CASSVEAGANQPQHF. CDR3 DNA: TGTGCCAGCAGCGTAGAAGCTGGGGCGAATCAGCCCCAGCATTTT.

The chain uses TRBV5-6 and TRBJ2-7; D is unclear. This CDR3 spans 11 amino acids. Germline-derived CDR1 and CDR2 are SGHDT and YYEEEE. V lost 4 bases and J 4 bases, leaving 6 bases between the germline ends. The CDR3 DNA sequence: TGTGCCAGCAGCACTACGTACGAGCAGTACTTC. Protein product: CASSTTYEQYF.

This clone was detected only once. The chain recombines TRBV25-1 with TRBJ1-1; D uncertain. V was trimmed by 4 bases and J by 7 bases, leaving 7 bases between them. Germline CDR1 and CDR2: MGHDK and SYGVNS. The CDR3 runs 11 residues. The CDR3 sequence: CASSAGGEAFF. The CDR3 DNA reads TGTGCCAGCAGTGCTGGCGGTGAAGCTTTCTTT.

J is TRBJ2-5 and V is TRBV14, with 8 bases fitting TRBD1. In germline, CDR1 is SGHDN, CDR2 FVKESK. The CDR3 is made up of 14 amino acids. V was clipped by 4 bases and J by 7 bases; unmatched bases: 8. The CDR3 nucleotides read TGTGCCAGCAGCCCAGGGACAGGTAGAGCGACCCAGTACTTC. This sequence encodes CASSPGTGRATQYF.

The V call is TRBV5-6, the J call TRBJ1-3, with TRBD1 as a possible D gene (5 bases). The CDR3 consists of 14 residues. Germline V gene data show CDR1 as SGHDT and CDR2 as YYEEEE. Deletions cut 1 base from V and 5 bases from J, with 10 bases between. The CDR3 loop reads CASSLQGSRNTIYF. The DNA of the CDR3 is TGTGCCAGCAGCTTGCAGGGAAGTAGAAACACCATATATTTT.

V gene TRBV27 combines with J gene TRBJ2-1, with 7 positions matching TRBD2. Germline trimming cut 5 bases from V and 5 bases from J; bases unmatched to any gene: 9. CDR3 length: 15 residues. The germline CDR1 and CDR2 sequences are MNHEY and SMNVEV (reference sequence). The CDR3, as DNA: TGTGCCAGCAGTACCAATATGGGGGGGAACAATGAGCAGTTCTTC. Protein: CASSTNMGGNNEQFF.

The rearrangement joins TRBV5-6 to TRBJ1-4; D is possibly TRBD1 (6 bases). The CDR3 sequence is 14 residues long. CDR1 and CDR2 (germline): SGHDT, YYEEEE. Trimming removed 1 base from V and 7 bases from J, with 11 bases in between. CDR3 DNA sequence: TGTGCCAGCAGCTTGCAGGGGCTGTTTGAAAAACTGTTTTTT. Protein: CASSLQGLFEKLFF.

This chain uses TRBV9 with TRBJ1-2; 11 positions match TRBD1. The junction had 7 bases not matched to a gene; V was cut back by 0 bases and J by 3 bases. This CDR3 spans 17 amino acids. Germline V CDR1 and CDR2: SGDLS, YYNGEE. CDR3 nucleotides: TGTGCCAGCAGCGTAGGAAGTGGGACAGGGGGACACTATGGCTACACCTTC. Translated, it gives CASSVGSGTGGHYGYTF. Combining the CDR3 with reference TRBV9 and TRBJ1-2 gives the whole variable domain DSGVTQTPKHLITATGQRVTLRCSPRSGDLSVYWYQQSLDQGLQFLIQYYNGEERAKGNILERFSAQQFPDLHSELNLSSLELGDSALYFCASSVGSGTGGHYGYTFGSGTRLTVV.

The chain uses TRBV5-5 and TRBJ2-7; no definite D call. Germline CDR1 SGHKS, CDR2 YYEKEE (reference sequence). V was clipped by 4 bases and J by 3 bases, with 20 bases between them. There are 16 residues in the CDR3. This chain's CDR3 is CASSLEATISIYEQYF. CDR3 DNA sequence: TGTGCCAGCAGCCTCGAAGCCACAATATCAATCTACGAGCAGTACTTC. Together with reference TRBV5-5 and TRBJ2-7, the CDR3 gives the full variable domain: DAGVTQSPTHLIKTRGQQVTLRCSPISGHKSVSWYQQVLGQGPQFIFQYYEKEERGRGNFPDRFSARQFPNYSSELNVNALLLGDSALYLCASSLEATISIYEQYFGPGTRLTVT.

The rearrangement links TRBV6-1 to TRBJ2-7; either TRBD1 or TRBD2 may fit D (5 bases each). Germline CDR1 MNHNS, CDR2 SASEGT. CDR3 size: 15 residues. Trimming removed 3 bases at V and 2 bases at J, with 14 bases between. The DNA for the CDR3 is TGTGCCAGCAGTGATAGGGGACGGCCAACCTACGAGCAGTACTTC. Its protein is CASSDRGRPTYEQYF.

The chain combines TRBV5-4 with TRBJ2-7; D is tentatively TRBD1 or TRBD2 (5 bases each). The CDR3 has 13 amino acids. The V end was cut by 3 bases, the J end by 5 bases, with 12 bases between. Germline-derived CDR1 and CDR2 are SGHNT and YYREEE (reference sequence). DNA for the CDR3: TGTGCCAGCAGCTCGTCCCGGGACGACGAGCAGTACTTC. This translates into CASSSSRDDEQYF.

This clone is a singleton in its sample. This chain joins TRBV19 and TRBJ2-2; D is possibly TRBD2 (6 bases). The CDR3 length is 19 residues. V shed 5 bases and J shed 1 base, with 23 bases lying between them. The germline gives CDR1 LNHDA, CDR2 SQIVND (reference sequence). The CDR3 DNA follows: TGTGCCAGTAGTCCCCGCCCCCCTTGGACGGAGGGGAACACCGGGGAGCTGTTTTTT. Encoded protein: CASSPRPPWTEGNTGELFF.

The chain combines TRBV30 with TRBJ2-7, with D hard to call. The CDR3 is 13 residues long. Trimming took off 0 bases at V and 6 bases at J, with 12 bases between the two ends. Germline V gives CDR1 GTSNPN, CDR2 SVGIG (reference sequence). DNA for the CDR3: TGTGCCTGGAGTGTTCGACAAATAGGCGAGCAGTACTTC. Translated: CAWSVRQIGEQYF.

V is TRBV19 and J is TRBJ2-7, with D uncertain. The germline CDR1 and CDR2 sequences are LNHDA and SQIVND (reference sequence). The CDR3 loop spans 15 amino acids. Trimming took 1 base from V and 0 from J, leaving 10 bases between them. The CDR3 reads CASSIVGGSSYEQYF. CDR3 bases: TGTGCCAGTAGTATAGTAGGCGGCAGCTCCTACGAGCAGTACTTC.

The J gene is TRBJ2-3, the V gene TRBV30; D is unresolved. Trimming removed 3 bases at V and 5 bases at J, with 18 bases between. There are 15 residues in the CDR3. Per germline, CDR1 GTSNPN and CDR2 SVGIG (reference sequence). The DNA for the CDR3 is TGTGCCTGGAGCGAAGGGCCTATGCCAGGAGATACGCAGTATTTT. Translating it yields CAWSEGPMPGDTQYF.

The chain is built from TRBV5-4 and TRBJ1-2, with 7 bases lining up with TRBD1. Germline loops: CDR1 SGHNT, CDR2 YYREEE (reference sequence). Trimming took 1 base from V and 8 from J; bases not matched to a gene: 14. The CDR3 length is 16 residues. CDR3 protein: CASSLPISPGGLGYTF. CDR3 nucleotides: TGTGCCAGCAGCTTGCCTATATCGCCAGGGGGGTTGGGCTACACCTTC.

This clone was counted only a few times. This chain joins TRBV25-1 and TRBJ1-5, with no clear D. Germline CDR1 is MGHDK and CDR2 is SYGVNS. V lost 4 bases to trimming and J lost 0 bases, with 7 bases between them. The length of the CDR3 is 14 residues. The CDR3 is CASSAGHSNQPQHF. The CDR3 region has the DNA TGTGCCAGCAGTGCCGGCCATAGCAATCAGCCCCAGCATTTT.

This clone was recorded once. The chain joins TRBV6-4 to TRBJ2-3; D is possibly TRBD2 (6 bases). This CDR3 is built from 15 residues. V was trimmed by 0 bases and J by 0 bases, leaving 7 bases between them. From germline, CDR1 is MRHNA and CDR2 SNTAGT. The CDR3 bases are TGTGCCAGCAGTGACTCAGCGGGTAGCACAGATACGCAGTATTTT. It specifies CASSDSAGSTDTQYF.

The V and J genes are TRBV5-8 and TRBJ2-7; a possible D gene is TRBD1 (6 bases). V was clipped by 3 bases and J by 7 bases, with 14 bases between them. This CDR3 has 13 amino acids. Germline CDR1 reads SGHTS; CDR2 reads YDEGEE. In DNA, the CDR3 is TGTGCCAGCAGCTACCAAACAGGGTTGGAGCAGTACTTC. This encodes CASSYQTGLEQYF.

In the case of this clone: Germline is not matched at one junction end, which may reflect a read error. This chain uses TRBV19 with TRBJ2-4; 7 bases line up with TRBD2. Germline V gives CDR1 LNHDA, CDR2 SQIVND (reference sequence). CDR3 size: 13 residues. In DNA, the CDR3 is TGTGCCAGTAGTATAGATAGTCTAGCGGTTCTAGACTTC. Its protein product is CASSIDSLAVLDF.

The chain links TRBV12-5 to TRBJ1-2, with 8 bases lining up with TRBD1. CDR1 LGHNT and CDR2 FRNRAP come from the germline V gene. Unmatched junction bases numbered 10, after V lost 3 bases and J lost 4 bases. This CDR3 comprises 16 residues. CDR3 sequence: CASGLQTGTGSYGYTF. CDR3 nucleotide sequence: TGTGCTAGTGGTTTACAAACCGGGACAGGTTCCTATGGCTACACCTTC.

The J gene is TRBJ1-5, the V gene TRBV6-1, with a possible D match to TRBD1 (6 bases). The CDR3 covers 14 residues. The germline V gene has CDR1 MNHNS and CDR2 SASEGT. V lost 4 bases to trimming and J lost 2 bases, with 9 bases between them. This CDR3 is CASSGRQGNQPQHF. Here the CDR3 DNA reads TGTGCCAGCAGTGGACGACAGGGCAATCAGCCCCAGCATTTT.

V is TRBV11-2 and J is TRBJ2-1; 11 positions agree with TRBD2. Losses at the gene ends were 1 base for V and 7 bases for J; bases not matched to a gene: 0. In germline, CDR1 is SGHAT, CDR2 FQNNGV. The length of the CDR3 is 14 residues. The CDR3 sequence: CASSLGLAGNEQFF. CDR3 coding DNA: TGTGCCAGCAGCTTAGGACTAGCGGGAAATGAGCAGTTCTTC.